This T cell receptor (beta chain) was captured by sequencing in a study of blood T cell repertoires in COVID-19. Study at large: T cells, B-cell-depleted T cells, or PBMCs provided the cDNA or gDNA that served as material.

Trimming took off 4 bases at V and 4 bases at J, with 11 bases between the two ends. The CDR3 is 14 residues long. Germline V gives CDR1 MNHEY, CDR2 SVGEGT. Using immunoSEQ multiplex PCR, the repertoire was profiled, and TCRdb retains in-frame clones only, with some absent. Of over 200,000 clones detected, 70% to 90% appear once; the ten largest clones hold roughly 5.7%. The chain combines TRBV6-2 or TRBV6-3 with TRBJ2-1; TRBD2 might be the D (5 bases). The sequence came from a man aged 80 or over with acute or convalescent COVID-19. Sequencing was done on a sample of peripheral blood. The CDR3 coding sequence is TGTGCCAGCAGTTTGTGGGAGCAATACAATGAGCAGTTCTTC. It translates to CASSLWEQYNEQFF.